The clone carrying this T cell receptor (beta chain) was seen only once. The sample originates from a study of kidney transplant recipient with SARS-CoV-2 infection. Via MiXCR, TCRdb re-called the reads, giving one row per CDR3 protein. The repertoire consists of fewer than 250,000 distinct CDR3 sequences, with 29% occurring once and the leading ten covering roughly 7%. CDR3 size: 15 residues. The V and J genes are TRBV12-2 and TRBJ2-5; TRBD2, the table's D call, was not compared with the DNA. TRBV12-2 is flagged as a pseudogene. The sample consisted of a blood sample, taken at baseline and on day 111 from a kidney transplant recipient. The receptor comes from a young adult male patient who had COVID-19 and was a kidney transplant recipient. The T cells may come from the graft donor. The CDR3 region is CTSSYNSGGQETQYF. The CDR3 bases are TGTACCAGCAGTTATAATAGCGGGGGGCAAGAGACCCAGTACTTC.